A selection of T cell receptor beta chains follows, all from one sample in a study of blood T cell repertoires in COVID-19. Using immunoSEQ multiplex PCR, the repertoire was profiled, and TCRdb retains in-frame clones only, with some absent. The sample consists of around 230,000 clones, about 80% of them appearing once. The sample was peripheral blood. Receptors were obtained from a woman older than 75 with acute or convalescent COVID-19. CDR3s leave out the opening cysteine and the closing phenylalanine or tryptophan. Fields, in order: CDR3 protein, V gene, J gene.

ASSEAFRGLGETQY	TRBV2	TRBJ2-5
ASSRRGTGQGFHGYT	TRBV4-2	TRBJ1-2
ASSALPRPGETQY	TRBV5-1	TRBJ2-5
AIQATGMNTEAF	TRBV10-3	TRBJ1-1
ASSQRSPGGSNTGELF	TRBV4-1	TRBJ2-2
ASFPGTGGTEAF	TRBV19	TRBJ1-1
SVVSGNTQY	TRBV29-1	TRBJ2-3
ASSLSPSFRDRHNQPQH	TRBV5-1	TRBJ1-5
ASSPRQPRGTGELF	TRBV27	TRBJ2-2
ASSFGQGEGTQY	TRBV3-1/TRBV3-2	TRBJ2-3
ASSLKGGVAGRISTDTQY	TRBV27	TRBJ2-3
AGRPGVVYGYT	TRBV2	TRBJ1-2
ASSPGLF	TRBV3-1/TRBV3-2	TRBJ2-1
ASSSPGQGTDTQY	TRBV28	TRBJ2-3
ASSPRSTGELF	TRBV19	TRBJ2-2
ASSPPPRLAGGLDQETQY	TRBV28	TRBJ2-5
ASSEGHRGKRAF	TRBV2	TRBJ1-1
ASSESGSGGYT	TRBV2	TRBJ1-2
ASSKQGIISNQPQH	TRBV2	TRBJ1-5
ASSLRAYEQY	TRBV12-3/TRBV12-4	TRBJ2-7
ASSVSTNNSPLH	TRBV9	TRBJ1-6
ASSYGQGENQPQH	TRBV5-1	TRBJ1-5
ASHQSRAVTGELF	TRBV6-5	TRBJ2-2
SVADRGNQPQH	TRBV29-1	TRBJ1-5
ASSPERGPANYGYT	TRBV18	TRBJ1-2
ASKTGMNTEAF	TRBV2	TRBJ1-1